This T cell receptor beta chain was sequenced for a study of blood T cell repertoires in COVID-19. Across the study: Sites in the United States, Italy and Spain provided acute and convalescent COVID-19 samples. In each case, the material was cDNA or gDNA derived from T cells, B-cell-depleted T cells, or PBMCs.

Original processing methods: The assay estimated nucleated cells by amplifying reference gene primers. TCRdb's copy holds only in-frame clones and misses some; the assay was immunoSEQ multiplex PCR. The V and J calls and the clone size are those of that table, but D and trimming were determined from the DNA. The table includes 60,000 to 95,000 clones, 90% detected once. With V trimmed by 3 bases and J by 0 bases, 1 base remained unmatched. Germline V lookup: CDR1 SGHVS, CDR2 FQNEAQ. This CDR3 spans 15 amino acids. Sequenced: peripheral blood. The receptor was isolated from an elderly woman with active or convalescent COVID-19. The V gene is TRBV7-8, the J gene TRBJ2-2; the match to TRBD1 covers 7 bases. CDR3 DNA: TGTGCCAGCAGCTTCGGGACAGCGAACACCGGGGAGCTGTTTTTT. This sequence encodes CASSFGTANTGELFF.